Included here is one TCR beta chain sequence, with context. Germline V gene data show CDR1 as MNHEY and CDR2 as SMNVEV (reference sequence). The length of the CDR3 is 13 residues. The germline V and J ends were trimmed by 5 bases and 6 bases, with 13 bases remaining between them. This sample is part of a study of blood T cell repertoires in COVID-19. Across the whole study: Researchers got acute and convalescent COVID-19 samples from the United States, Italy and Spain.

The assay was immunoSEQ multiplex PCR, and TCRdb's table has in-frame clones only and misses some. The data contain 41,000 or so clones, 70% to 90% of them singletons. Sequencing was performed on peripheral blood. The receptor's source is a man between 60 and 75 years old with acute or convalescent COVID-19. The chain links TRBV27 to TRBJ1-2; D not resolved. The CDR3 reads CASSLTGGNGYTF. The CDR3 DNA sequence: TGTGCCAGCAGTCTTACGGGAGGGAATGGCTACACCTTC.